These 3 T cell receptor beta chains originate from one sample sequenced in a study of PD-L1 blockade in urothelial cancer. Sequencing was performed with immunoSEQ multiplex PCR; in TCRdb, only in-frame clones are kept and a portion is missing. The sample gives 65,000 to 80,000 clones, about 85% of which show up once; approximately 4.7% is in the top ten. The sequences come from PBMCs, collected around atezolizumab (anti-PD-L1) treatment. The receptors originated from a man aged 70 or older with urothelial cancer.

The gene calls are TRBV27 and TRBJ2-2; TRBD2 matches at 7 bases. The CDR3 runs to 16 residues. J lost 6 bases, V lost 4 bases, and 11 bases had no gene match. CDR1 MNHEY and CDR2 SMNVEV come from the germline V gene (reference sequence). This chain's CDR3 is CASSSPLAGVAGELFF. The CDR3 DNA sequence: TGTGCCAGCAGTTCCCCCCTCGCGGGAGTGGCCGGGGAGCTGTTTTTT.

This chain uses TRBV5-1 with TRBJ2-5; D is ambiguous. This CDR3 comprises 12 residues. V was cut by 2 bases and J by 9 bases, with 11 bases left in between. Germline assignment: CDR1 SGHRS and CDR2 YFSETQ. The CDR3: CASSFERFAQYF. CDR3 nucleotide sequence: TGCGCCAGCAGCTTTGAGAGGTTTGCCCAGTACTTC.

The V call is TRBV19, the J call TRBJ2-1, with 10 bases that match TRBD2. The junction had 6 bases not matched to a gene; V was cut back by 7 bases and J by 6 bases. Per the germline V gene, CDR1 is LNHDA and CDR2 is SQIVND (reference sequence). This CDR3 spans 14 amino acids. CDR3 in DNA: TGTGCCAGTAAGCTAACTAGCGGGATCAATGAGCAGTTCTTC. Residues: CASKLTSGINEQFF.